The clone carrying this TCR beta chain was counted ten times or more. As yet, its antigen is unknown. Time point defined: sample taken at primary tumor resection. Material for sequencing was whole RNA from tumor, nontumor lung or frozen PBMC, left unsorted. The CDR3 is 20 amino acids. The V end lost 6 bases, the J end lost 2 bases, and 26 bases lay between the germline ends. From germline, CDR1 is SEHNR and CDR2 FQNEAQ (reference sequence). These data originate in a study of spatial heterogeneity in lung cancer. Study context: In tumor regions, TCR transcript counts tracked strongly with a T cell module score from matched bulk RNA-seq.

Study-level findings and limits: The authors estimated that roughly 7% of tumor T cells were covered for alpha chains and about 12% for beta chains. Intratumoral expanded alpha and beta TCR counts were found to track tumor mutation counts.

Single TCR cDNA molecules each had their own unique molecular identifier. TCRdb redid the calling of the 5' RACE reads with MiXCR, one entry per CDR3 protein. The table includes about 2,600 distinct CDR3 sequences, about 7.4% detected once. The sequence came from a female donor with early-stage non-small cell lung cancer. The chain uses TRBV7-9 and TRBJ2-6, with a possible D match to TRBD1 (7 bases). The source material was lung tumor tissue, sampled at surgery. The CDR3 region is CASSPHLGQTGGTGANVLTF. The CDR3, as DNA: TGTGCCAGCAGTCCCCATCTGGGACAGACCGGGGGAACTGGGGCCAACGTCCTGACTTTC.